This T cell receptor (beta chain) was obtained from a study of shared clonotypes between healthy human individuals. About the study: Each donor's CD4 naive and CD4 memory cells filled three plates apiece, CD8 naive two, and CD8 memory one.

Researchers divided each subset's genomic DNA evenly across several immunoSEQ plates. Profiling relied on immunoSEQ multiplex PCR, and the TCRdb table lists in-frame clones only, not all of them. The table records millions of clones, around 95% of them present only once. Germline-derived CDR1 and CDR2 are SGHAT and FQNNGV. The CDR3 contains 16 residues. V lost 5 bases and J lost 2; bases outside the gene matches: 8. Only one count was recorded for this clone. Its antigen remains unknown. General study results and limits: Four donors had around 5% of their naive CD4 clonotypes in common.

V is TRBV11-2 and J is TRBJ2-3; 9 nucleotides line up with TRBD2. The sample taken for sequencing was naive CD4+ T cells sorted from blood. Subset noted: CD45RA+ positively selected. This TCR derives from a young man in good health. DNA for the CDR3: TGTGCCAGCAGCCGGAGACTAGCGGCCGACACAGATACGCAGTATTTT. Translating gives CASSRRLAADTDTQYF. The entire variable domain, with the rest obtained from reference TRBV11-2 and TRBJ2-3, is as follows: EAGVAQSPRYKIIEKRQSVAFWCNPISGHATLYWYQQILGQGPKLLIQFQNNGVVDDSQLPKDRFSAERLKGVDSTLKIQPAKLEDSAVYLCASSRRLAADTDTQYFGPGTRLTVL.